Listed below are T cell receptor beta chains from one sample, sequenced in a study of identical twins. TCRdb reprocessed the 5' RACE reads with MiXCR, giving one entry per CDR3 protein. The sample contains around 370,000 distinct CDR3 sequences, approximately 9.1% of which appear only once. What was sequenced was naive T cells sorted from blood. These TCRs come from a woman aged 45 to 65 in good health. CDR3s include the opening cysteine and the closing phenylalanine or tryptophan. Fields, in order: J gene, V gene, CDR3 protein.

J gene: TRBJ2-1; V gene: TRBV20-1; CDR3 protein: CSASRQGLRNEQFF
J gene: TRBJ1-1; V gene: TRBV6-5; CDR3 protein: CASSPGPPNTEAFF
J gene: TRBJ1-2; V gene: TRBV7-9; CDR3 protein: CASSLVPGPSYGYTF
J gene: TRBJ2-5; V gene: TRBV5-1; CDR3 protein: CASSGSETQYF
J gene: TRBJ2-3; V gene: TRBV6-5; CDR3 protein: CASSWGGVGTDTQYF
J gene: TRBJ2-1; V gene: TRBV12-3/TRBV12-4; CDR3 protein: CASSSGNYNEQFF
J gene: TRBJ2-5; V gene: TRBV6-2/TRBV6-3; CDR3 protein: CASSYAPGLAGGETQYF
J gene: TRBJ2-5; V gene: TRBV19; CDR3 protein: CASSILGTGAQETQYF
J gene: TRBJ1-1; V gene: TRBV6-5; CDR3 protein: CASRAGGATSATEAFF
J gene: TRBJ1-3; V gene: TRBV6-5; CDR3 protein: CASRLGTGPGNTIYF
J gene: TRBJ2-2; V gene: TRBV28; CDR3 protein: CASSFGTINTGELFF
J gene: TRBJ2-7; V gene: TRBV6-5; CDR3 protein: CASSRPGGGYEQYF
J gene: TRBJ2-3; V gene: TRBV5-1; CDR3 protein: CASSFRRSSPDTQYF
J gene: TRBJ2-1; V gene: TRBV5-1; CDR3 protein: CASSLSLDEQFF
J gene: TRBJ2-3; V gene: TRBV20-1; CDR3 protein: CSAVQGTDTQYF
J gene: TRBJ2-1; V gene: TRBV12-3/TRBV12-4; CDR3 protein: CASSPARGLYNEQFF
J gene: TRBJ1-2; V gene: TRBV28; CDR3 protein: CASSLDLNLTGTNYGYTF
J gene: TRBJ2-1; V gene: TRBV5-1; CDR3 protein: CASSFSGTLQFF
J gene: TRBJ1-1; V gene: TRBV6-6; CDR3 protein: CASSPQYSEAFF
J gene: TRBJ2-1; V gene: TRBV5-1; CDR3 protein: CASSLSGQGMHEQFF
J gene: TRBJ2-2; V gene: TRBV12-3/TRBV12-4; CDR3 protein: CASSLSSENTGELFF
J gene: TRBJ2-3; V gene: TRBV29-1; CDR3 protein: CSVTRVDTQYF
J gene: TRBJ2-4; V gene: TRBV24-1; CDR3 protein: CATSDSGGSSKNIQYF
J gene: TRBJ2-5; V gene: TRBV5-1; CDR3 protein: CASSNRDYQETQYF
J gene: TRBJ1-3; V gene: TRBV6-6; CDR3 protein: CASSYRQRAGNTIYF
J gene: TRBJ1-2; V gene: TRBV15; CDR3 protein: CATSTDETGYTF
J gene: TRBJ2-3; V gene: TRBV6-5; CDR3 protein: CASSPVPGLGRLPDTQYF